These 2 T cell receptor beta chains were sequenced from one sample in a study of regulatory T cells in long-lasting Graves disease (dated by TCRdb to the early 2020s). In light of the paper, this sample's time point label describes: newly diagnosed GD, antithyroid drugs for less than 3 months. For both TCR sequencing and RNA sequencing, RNA was extracted from PBMCs in TRIzol. Library prep was done by multiplex PCR. Sequencing relied on an Illumina HiSeq 4000. TCR beta libraries were built with iRepertoire HTBI primers and Arm-PCR amplification of CDR3 regions. TCRdb reran the public reads through fastp at Q25 and MiXCR, keeping productive beta chains. All rows with the same CDR3 protein become a single entry with the most common DNA and genes. The sample table holds 440,000 or so distinct CDR3 sequences, of which 14% to 15% were seen once. Around 17% of the sample lies in the top ten. This sample also appeared in a second study, on T cells in Graves' hyperthyroidism and ophthalmopathy.

Material: peripheral blood mononuclear cells (PBMCs), obtained at new diagnosis, from a patient treated with antithyroid drugs. The receptors come from a woman in her twenties or thirties with Graves disease. Donor details come from another sample of the same person, matched by shared clones.

This clonotype was seen at least ten times. CDR3 protein: CASSLGFYEQFF. The DNA of the CDR3 is TGTGCCAGCAGCCTCGGGTTCTATGAGCAGTTCTTC. The rearrangement joins TRBV7-8 to TRBJ2-1, with unresolved D. CDR1 and CDR2 from the germline V gene are SGHVS and FQNEAQ. The CDR3 has 12 amino acids. With 5 bases removed from V and 8 bases from J, the gap between germline ends came to 10 bases.

This clonotype was counted a few times. This chain uses TRBV12-3 or TRBV12-4 with TRBJ2-3; D is perhaps TRBD2 (5 bases). Trimming shortened V by 2 bases and J by 2 bases, and 14 bases separated the two germline ends. There are 16 residues in the CDR3. DNA for the CDR3: TGTGCCAGCAGTTTACTAGCTCCCGTCCCCACAGATACGCAGTATTTT. Translated, it gives CASSLLAPVPTDTQYF.